This TCR beta chain was captured by sequencing in a study of blood T cells in healthy people across ages. Study-level results: Older age went with lower TCR beta diversity per million T cells, in a roughly linear way.

Alongside a J-beta primer mix, a sample-barcoded 5' primer served in a second PCR lasting about 7 to 11 cycles. MiXCR, run by TCRdb on the 5' RACE reads, gives a single entry per CDR3 protein. The table has hundreds of thousands of distinct CDR3 sequences, roughly 40% seen once; the top ten hold 13%. To note about this clonotype: The antigen remains undetermined.

Trimming shortened V by 5 bases and J by 6 bases, and 13 bases separated the two germline ends. This CDR3 is built from 13 residues. The chain is built from TRBV12-3 or TRBV12-4 and TRBJ1-2, with D perhaps TRBD1 (5 bases). The receptor was derived from a man between 18 and 35 years old in good health. Input material: blood. The CDR3 is CASSPSRGNGYTF. As DNA, the CDR3 is TGTGCCAGCAGTCCTTCGCGGGGCAATGGCTACACCTTC.